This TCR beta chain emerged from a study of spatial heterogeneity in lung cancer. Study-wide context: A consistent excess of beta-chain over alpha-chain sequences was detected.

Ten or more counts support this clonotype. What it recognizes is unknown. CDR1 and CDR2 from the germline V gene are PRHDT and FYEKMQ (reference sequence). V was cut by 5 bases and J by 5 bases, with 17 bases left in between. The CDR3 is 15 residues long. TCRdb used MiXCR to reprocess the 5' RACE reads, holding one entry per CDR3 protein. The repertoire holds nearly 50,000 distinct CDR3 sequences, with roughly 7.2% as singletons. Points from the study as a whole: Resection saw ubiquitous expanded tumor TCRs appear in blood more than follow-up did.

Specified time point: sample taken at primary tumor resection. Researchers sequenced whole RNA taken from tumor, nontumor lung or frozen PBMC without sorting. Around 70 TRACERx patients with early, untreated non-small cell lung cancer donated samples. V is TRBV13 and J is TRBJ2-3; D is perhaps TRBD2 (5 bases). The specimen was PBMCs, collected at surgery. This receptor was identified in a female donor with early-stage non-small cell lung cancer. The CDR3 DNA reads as TGTGCCAGCAGCCCAAATCGGGGTGGTTTAGATACGCAGTATTTT. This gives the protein CASSPNRGGLDTQYF.